A single sample gave rise to the 15 T cell receptor beta chains below, sequenced in a study of Graves' ophthalmopathy and Graves' hyperthyroidism. The TCR beta CDR3 regions underwent amplification from RNA transcripts. The library came from an HTBI-primed first-round RT-PCR and a second-round multiplex PCR. MiXCR, run by TCRdb on the multiplex PCR reads, gives a single entry per CDR3 protein. The data contain fewer than 350,000 distinct CDR3 sequences, 17% of them singletons. Sequencing was done on a sample of peripheral blood. The receptors were sampled from an adult man with Graves' ophthalmopathy.

This clonotype has at least ten counts. The chain joins TRBV2 to TRBJ2-7; D is possibly TRBD1 or TRBD2 (5 bases each). The V gene lost 7 bases and the J gene lost 4 bases, with 14 bases spanning the gap. The CDR3 is 13 amino acids. Germline CDR1 reads SNHLY; CDR2 reads FYNNEI. CDR3 protein: CASISPGTYEQYF. The CDR3 region has the DNA TGTGCCAGCATATCACCCGGGACGTACGAGCAGTACTTC.

This clonotype came up many times. The chain employs TRBV11-2 and TRBJ2-2; D unresolved. The ends were cut back, 1 base at V and 10 bases at J, with 10 bases in the middle. The CDR3 sequence is 13 residues long. Germline V lookup: CDR1 SGHAT, CDR2 FQNNGV. The CDR3 nucleotides are TGTGCCAGCAGCTTAGTATGGGGTACGGAGCTGTTTTTT. Protein sequence: CASSLVWGTELFF.

This clonotype has at least ten counts. The chain combines TRBV3-1 with TRBJ2-5, with 14 bases identical to TRBD2. Per germline, CDR1 LGHDT and CDR2 YNNKEL (reference sequence). CDR3 length: 18 residues. The V gene end was trimmed by 3 bases and the J gene end by 5 bases; junction bases not matched to a gene: 11. CDR3 region: CASSHFTPGTSGSETQYF. DNA of the CDR3: TGTGCCAGCAGCCACTTTACGCCCGGGACTAGCGGGAGTGAGACCCAGTACTTC.

This clonotype appeared a few times. The chain uses TRBV4-3 and TRBJ1-1; D unclear. In germline, CDR1 is LGHNA, CDR2 YSLEER. V was shortened by 4 bases and J by 4 bases, with 13 bases between the two germline ends. The CDR3 sequence is 14 residues long. This CDR3 reads CASSPGPGSTEAFF. The CDR3 coding sequence is TGCGCCAGCAGCCCCGGCCCCGGGAGCACTGAAGCTTTCTTT.

In its sample, this clonotype was seen many times. The chain is built from TRBV19 and TRBJ2-7, with a weak D call TRBD1 (6 bases). Germline assignment: CDR1 LNHDA and CDR2 SQIVND (reference sequence). The CDR3 is 17 amino acids. With 5 bases removed from V and 5 bases from J, the gap between germline ends came to 25 bases. The CDR3 here is CASSAYRTVRMTNEQYF. Written as DNA, the CDR3 is TGTGCCAGTAGTGCGTATCGGACAGTGCGAATGACTAACGAGCAGTACTTC.

In its sample, this clonotype was seen many times. The CDR3 loop reads CASSLVSGPGNTIYF. The CDR3 bases are TGCGCCAGCAGCTTGGTATCCGGCCCGGGAAACACCATATATTTT. The chain couples TRBV5-1 to TRBJ1-3; D unresolved. The CDR3 has 15 residues. Germline V lookup: CDR1 SGHRS, CDR2 YFSETQ. V lost 0 bases and J lost 4, with 11 bases in between.

In its sample, this clonotype was seen many times. V is TRBV24-1 and J is TRBJ2-5; D call uncertain. Germline lookup yields CDR1 KGHDR and CDR2 SFDVKD. The V and J ends lost 1 base and 7 bases respectively, with 9 bases between them. The length of the CDR3 is 13 residues. CDR3 residues: CATSDFVSGTQYF. CDR3 nucleotides: TGTGCCACCAGTGATTTTGTCTCGGGGACCCAGTACTTC.

This clonotype was counted at least ten times. This rearrangement joins TRBV3-1 to TRBJ2-7, with D perhaps matching TRBD1 (6 bases). There are 15 residues in the CDR3. The germline V gene has CDR1 LGHDT and CDR2 YNNKEL (reference sequence). V lost 0 bases to trimming and J lost 0 bases, with 9 bases between them. The CDR3, as DNA: TGTGCCAGCAGCCAAGATCAGGACAGCTCCTACGAGCAGTACTTC. Translation: CASSQDQDSSYEQYF.

This clonotype was observed at least ten times. The gene calls are TRBV9 and TRBJ2-7; D is unclear. This CDR3 comprises 13 residues. The V gene lost 0 bases and the J gene lost 1 base, with 5 bases spanning the gap. CDR1 SGDLS and CDR2 YYNGEE come from the germline V gene. For the CDR3, the DNA is TGTGCCAGCAGCGTAGAAGGTTCCTACGAGCAGTACTTC. As protein: CASSVEGSYEQYF.

This clonotype appeared many times. The rearrangement uses TRBV9 and TRBJ2-5; tentatively, D is TRBD1 (6 bases). CDR3 length equals 14 residues. The germline V and J ends were trimmed by 4 bases and 4 bases, with 14 bases remaining between them. CDR1 and CDR2 (germline): SGDLS, YYNGEE. The CDR3 region is CASSPDSWIETQYF. As DNA, the CDR3 is TGTGCCAGCAGCCCGGACAGTTGGATAGAGACCCAGTACTTC. Full variable domain (rest looked up from reference TRBV9 and TRBJ2-5): DSGVTQTPKHLITATGQRVTLRCSPRSGDLSVYWYQQSLDQGLQFLIQYYNGEERAKGNILERFSAQQFPDLHSELNLSSLELGDSALYFCASSPDSWIETQYFGPGTRLLVL.

This clonotype has at least ten counts. This chain links TRBV20-1 with TRBJ2-6, with TRBD1 as a possible D gene (6 bases). The CDR3 spans 16 residues. The germline V gene encodes CDR1 DFQATT and CDR2 SNEGSKA (reference sequence). V was shortened by 1 base and J by 0 bases, with 10 bases between the two germline ends. CDR3 nucleotide sequence: TGCAGTGCTAGAGGCAGGGGCGGCTCTGGGGCCAACGTCCTGACTTTC. Its protein is CSARGRGGSGANVLTF.

This clonotype was picked up many times. The CDR3 protein is CSVKTTGGDPYEQYF. In DNA form, the CDR3 reads TGCAGCGTAAAAACGACAGGGGGCGATCCCTACGAGCAGTACTTC. The chain links TRBV29-1 to TRBJ2-7, with 10 bases aligning to TRBD1. This CDR3 contains 15 residues. The trim removed 6 bases at V and 2 bases at J, leaving 10 bases unmatched. Germline assignment: CDR1 SQVTM and CDR2 ANQGSEA.

This clonotype was found many times. V usage is TRBV7-2 and J usage is TRBJ2-5, with D perhaps TRBD2 (6 bases). This CDR3 comprises 16 residues. Trimming took 0 bases from V and 5 from J, leaving 16 bases between them. The germline V gene has CDR1 SGHTA and CDR2 FQGNSA. CDR3 in amino acids: CASSLAGGTGGETQYF. CDR3 bases: TGTGCCAGCAGCTTAGCGGGGGGAACCGGCGGGGAGACCCAGTACTTC.

There are many counts of this clonotype. The V call is TRBV5-1, the J call TRBJ1-2, with 7 nucleotides matching TRBD1. The CDR3 runs 15 residues. In germline, CDR1 is SGHRS, CDR2 YFSETQ. Losses at the gene ends were 0 bases for V and 2 bases for J; bases not matched to a gene: 4. DNA of the CDR3: TGCGCCAGCAGCTTGGAAGGGGGCGCCAACTATGGCTACACCTTC. The encoded protein is CASSLEGGANYGYTF.

This clonotype was counted at least ten times. This chain joins TRBV15 and TRBJ2-7, with 11 bases that match TRBD1. Germline assignment: CDR1 LNHNV and CDR2 YYDKDF (reference sequence). V lost 5 bases to trimming and J lost 4 bases; unmatched junction nucleotides: 10. This CDR3 has 16 amino acids. For the CDR3, the DNA is TGTGCCACCAGCGCGAACCAAGGACAGGGGGCGTACGAGCAGTACTTC. Residues: CATSANQGQGAYEQYF.